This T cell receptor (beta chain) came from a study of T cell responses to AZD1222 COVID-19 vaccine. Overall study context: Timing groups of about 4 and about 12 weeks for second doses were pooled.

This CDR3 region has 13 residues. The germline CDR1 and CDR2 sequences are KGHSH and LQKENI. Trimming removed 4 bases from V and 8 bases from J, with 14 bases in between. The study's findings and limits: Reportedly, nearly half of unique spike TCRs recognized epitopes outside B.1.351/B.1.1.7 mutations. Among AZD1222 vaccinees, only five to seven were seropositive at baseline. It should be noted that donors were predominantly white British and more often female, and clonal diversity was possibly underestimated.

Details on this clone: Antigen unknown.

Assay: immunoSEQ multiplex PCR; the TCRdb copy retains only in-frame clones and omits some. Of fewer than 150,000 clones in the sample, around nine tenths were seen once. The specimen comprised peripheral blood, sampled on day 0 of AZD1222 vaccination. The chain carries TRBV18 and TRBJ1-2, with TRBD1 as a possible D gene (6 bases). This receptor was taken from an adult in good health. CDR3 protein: CASSQQGRRGYTF. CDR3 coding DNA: TGTGCCAGCTCACAACAGGGACGGAGGGGCTACACCTTC.